This T cell receptor (beta chain) was recorded in a study of identical twins. Study results and limitations: Invariant T cells like MAIT and iNKT could partly confound the zero-insertion analyses.

TCRdb redid the calling of the 5' RACE reads with MiXCR, one entry per CDR3 protein. The table records 550,000 to 700,000 distinct CDR3 sequences, around 20% of them present only once. There are 12 residues in the CDR3. Looked up from germline, CDR1 is MGHRA and CDR2 is YSYEKL. V lost 0 bases and J 10 bases, leaving 7 bases between the germline ends. In this sample, this clonotype turned up a few times. Its matching antigen is unknown. The same sample was also studied in work on T cells expressing NK-cell markers.

The source is a woman aged 18-29 years in good health. The gene calls are TRBV4-1 and TRBJ2-1; D is undetermined. Specimen: PBMCs. DNA for the CDR3: TGCGCCAGCAGCCAAGATCACCGGGAGCAGTTCTTC. Amino acids: CASSQDHREQFF.